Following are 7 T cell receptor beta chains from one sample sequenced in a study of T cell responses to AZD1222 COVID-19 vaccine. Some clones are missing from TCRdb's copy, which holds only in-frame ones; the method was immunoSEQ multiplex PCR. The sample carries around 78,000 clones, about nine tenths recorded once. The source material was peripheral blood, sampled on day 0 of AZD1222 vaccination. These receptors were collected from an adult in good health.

Here the CDR3 reads CSASSGATAYEQYF. In DNA, the CDR3 is TGCAGTGCGAGTAGCGGAGCGACAGCCTACGAGCAGTACTTC. The chain carries TRBV20-1 and TRBJ2-7; a possible D gene is TRBD2 (6 bases). The germline gives CDR1 DFQATT, CDR2 SNEGSKA (reference sequence). With 6 bases removed from V and 2 bases from J, the gap between germline ends came to 17 bases. The CDR3 is 14 amino acids.

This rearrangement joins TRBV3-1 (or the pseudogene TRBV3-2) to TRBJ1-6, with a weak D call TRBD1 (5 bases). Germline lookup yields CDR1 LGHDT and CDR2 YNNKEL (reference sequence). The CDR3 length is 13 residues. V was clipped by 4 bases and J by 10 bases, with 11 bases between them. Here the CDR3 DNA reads TGTGCCAGCAGCCTGAGGGGATTGTCACCCCTCCACTTT. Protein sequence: CASSLRGLSPLHF.

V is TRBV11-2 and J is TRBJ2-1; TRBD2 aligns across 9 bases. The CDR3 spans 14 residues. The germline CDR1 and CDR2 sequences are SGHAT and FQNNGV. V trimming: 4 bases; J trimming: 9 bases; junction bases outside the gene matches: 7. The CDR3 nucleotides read TGTGCCAGCAGCTCCCGACTAGCGGATAGTGAGCAGTTCTTC. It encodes CASSSRLADSEQFF. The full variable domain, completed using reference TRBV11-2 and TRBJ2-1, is EAGVAQSPRYKIIEKRQSVAFWCNPISGHATLYWYQQILGQGPKLLIQFQNNGVVDDSQLPKDRFSAERLKGVDSTLKIQPAKLEDSAVYLCASSSRLADSEQFFGPGTRLTVL.

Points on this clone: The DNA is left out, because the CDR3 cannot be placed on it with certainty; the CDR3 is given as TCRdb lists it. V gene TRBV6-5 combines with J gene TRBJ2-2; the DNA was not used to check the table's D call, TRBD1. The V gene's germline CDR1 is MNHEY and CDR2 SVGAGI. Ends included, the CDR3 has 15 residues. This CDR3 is CASSKGTVRFGELFF.

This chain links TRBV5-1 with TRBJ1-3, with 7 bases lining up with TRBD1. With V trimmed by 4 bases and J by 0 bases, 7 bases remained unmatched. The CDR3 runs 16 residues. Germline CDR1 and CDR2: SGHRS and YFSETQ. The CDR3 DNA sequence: TGCGCCAGCAGCCCTCGGACAGGCCGCTCTGGAAACACCATATATTTT. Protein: CASSPRTGRSGNTIYF.

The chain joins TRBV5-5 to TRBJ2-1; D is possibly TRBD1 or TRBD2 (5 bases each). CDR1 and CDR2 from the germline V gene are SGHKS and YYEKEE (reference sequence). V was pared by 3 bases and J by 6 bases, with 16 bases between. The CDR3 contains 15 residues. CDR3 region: CASSWTGARGNEQFF. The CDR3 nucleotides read TGTGCCAGCAGCTGGACCGGGGCTAGAGGCAATGAGCAGTTCTTC.

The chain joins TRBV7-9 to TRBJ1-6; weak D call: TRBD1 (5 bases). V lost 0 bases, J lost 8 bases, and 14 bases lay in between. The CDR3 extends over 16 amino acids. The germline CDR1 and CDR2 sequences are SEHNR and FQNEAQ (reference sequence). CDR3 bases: TGTGCCAGCAGCTTAGCTGGGGCCGCCGGGGATTCACCCCTCCACTTT. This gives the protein CASSLAGAAGDSPLHF.